The clone carrying this T cell receptor (beta chain) was counted ten times or more. This sample is drawn from a study of neurological immune-mediated disorders. Trimming at V came to 8 bases and at J to 7 bases, leaving 8 bases not matched to a gene. In germline, CDR1 is SGHTA, CDR2 FQGNSA. The CDR3 extends over 15 amino acids. One entry per CDR3 protein results from TCRdb running MiXCR on the 5' RACE reads. The table lists 45,000 to 60,000 distinct CDR3 sequences, over 2% of them singletons. This chain links TRBV7-2 with TRBJ2-1; 13 positions agree with TRBD2. This clonotype was obtained from a man over 45 with multiple sclerosis. Sample: PBMCs. CDR3 sequence (DNA): TGTGCCAGCTTACTAGCGGGGGGGTTCGTAAATGAGCAGTTCTTC. Translated, it gives CASLLAGGFVNEQFF.